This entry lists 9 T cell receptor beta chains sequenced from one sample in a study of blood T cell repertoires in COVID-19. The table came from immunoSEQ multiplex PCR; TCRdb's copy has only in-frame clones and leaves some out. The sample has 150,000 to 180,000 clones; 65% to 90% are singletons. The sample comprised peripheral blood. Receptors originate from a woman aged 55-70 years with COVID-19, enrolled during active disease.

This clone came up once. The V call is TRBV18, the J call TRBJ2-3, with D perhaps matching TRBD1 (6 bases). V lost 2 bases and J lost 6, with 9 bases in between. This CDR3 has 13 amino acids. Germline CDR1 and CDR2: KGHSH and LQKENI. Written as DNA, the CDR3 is TGTGCCAGCTCACCAAACAGGGCTGATACGCAGTATTTT. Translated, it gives CASSPNRADTQYF.

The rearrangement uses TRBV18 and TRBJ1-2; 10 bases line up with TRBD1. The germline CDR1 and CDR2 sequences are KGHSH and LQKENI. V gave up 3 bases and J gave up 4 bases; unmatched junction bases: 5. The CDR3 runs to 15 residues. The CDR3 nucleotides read TGTGCCAGCTCACCGGGACAGGGGCTTTCCTATGGCTACACCTTC. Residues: CASSPGQGLSYGYTF. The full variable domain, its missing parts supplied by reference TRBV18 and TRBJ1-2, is NAGVMQNPRHLVRRRGQEARLRCSPMKGHSHVYWYRQLPEEGLKFMVYLQKENIIDESGMPKERFSAEFPKEGPSILRIQQVVRGDSAAYFCASSPGQGLSYGYTFGSGTRLTVV.

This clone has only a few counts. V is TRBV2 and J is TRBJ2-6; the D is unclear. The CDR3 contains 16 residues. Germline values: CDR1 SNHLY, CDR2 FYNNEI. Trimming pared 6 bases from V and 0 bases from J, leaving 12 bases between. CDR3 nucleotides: TGTGCCAGCAGATCACAGCTCAGCTCTGGGGCCAACGTCCTGACTTTC. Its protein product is CASRSQLSSGANVLTF.

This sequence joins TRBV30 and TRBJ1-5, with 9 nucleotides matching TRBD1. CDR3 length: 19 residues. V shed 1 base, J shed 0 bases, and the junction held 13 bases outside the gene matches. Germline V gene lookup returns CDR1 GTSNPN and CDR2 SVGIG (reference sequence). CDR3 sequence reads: CAWSEGTGNRADSNQPQHF. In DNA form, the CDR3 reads TGTGCCTGGAGTGAGGGGACAGGGAACCGAGCCGATAGCAATCAGCCCCAGCATTTT.

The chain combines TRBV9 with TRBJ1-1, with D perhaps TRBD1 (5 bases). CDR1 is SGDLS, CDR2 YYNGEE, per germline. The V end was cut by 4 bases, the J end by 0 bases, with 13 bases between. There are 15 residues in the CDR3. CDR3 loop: CASSPPGLMNTEAFF. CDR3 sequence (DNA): TGTGCCAGCAGCCCCCCGGGACTCATGAACACTGAAGCTTTCTTT.

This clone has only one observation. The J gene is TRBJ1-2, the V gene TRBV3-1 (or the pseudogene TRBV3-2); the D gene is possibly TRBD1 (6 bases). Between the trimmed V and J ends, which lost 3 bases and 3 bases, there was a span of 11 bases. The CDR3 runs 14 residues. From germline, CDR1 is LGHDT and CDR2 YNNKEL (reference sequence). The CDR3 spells CASSHYREYYGYTF. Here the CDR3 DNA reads TGTGCCAGCAGCCATTACAGGGAATACTATGGCTACACCTTC.

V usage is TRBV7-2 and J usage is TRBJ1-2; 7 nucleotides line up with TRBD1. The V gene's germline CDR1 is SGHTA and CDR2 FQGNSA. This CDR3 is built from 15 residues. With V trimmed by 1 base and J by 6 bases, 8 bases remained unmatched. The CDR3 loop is CASSLGLDRADGYTF. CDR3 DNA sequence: TGTGCCAGCAGCTTAGGACTCGACAGGGCGGATGGCTACACCTTC.

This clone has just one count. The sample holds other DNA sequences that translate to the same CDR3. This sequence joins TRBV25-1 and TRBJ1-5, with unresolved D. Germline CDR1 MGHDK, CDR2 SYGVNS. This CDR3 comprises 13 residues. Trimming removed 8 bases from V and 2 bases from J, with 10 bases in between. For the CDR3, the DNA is TGTGCCAGCTCCAGTACCGGCAATCAGCCCCAGCATTTT. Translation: CASSSTGNQPQHF. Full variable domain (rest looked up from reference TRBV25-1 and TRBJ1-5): EADIYQTPRYLVIGTGKKITLECSQTMGHDKMYWYQQDPGMELHLIHYSYGVNSTEKGDLSSESTVSRIRTEHFPLTLESARPSHTSQYLCASSSTGNQPQHFGDGTRLSIL.

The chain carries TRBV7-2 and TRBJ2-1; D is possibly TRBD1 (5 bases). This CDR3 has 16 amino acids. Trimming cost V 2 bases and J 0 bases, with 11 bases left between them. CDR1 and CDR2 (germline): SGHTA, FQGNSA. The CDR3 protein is CASSLRSGYSYNEQFF. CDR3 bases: TGTGCCAGCAGCTTACGGTCAGGGTACTCCTACAATGAGCAGTTCTTC.